This entry lists 19 T cell receptor beta chains sequenced from one sample in a study of blood T cell repertoires in COVID-19. Profiled with immunoSEQ multiplex PCR; TCRdb holds only in-frame clones, not every one. The sample shows over 350,000 clones, around 90% of them seen only once. Sequenced material: PBMCs or T cells enriched from blood (not recorded which). The receptors stem from a woman in her late teens or twenties who had recovered from COVID-19.

V gene TRBV5-1 combines with J gene TRBJ2-3; 8 bases are shared with TRBD1. Trimming at V came to 1 base and at J to 9 bases, leaving 7 bases not matched to a gene. The CDR3 extends over 14 amino acids. Looked up from germline, CDR1 is SGHRS and CDR2 is YFSETQ. CDR3 sequence reads: CASSLTGGRITQYF. DNA for the CDR3: TGCGCCAGCAGCTTGACAGGGGGAAGGATCACGCAGTATTTT.

This chain joins TRBV9 and TRBJ1-3; D is undetermined. This CDR3 region has 18 residues. Germline CDR1 is SGDLS and CDR2 is YYNGEE. The germline V and J ends were trimmed by 0 bases and 1 base, with 17 bases remaining between them. DNA for the CDR3: TGTGCCAGCAGCGTAGGGGAGGGTGCCCTTCTATCTGGAAACACCATATATTTT. This encodes CASSVGEGALLSGNTIYF.

The V gene is TRBV27, the J gene TRBJ2-1; weak D call: TRBD2 (5 bases). Germline V CDR1 and CDR2: MNHEY, SMNVEV (reference sequence). Trimming left V 8 bases short and J 7 bases short, with 15 bases between. The CDR3 is 13 amino acids. CDR3 in DNA: TGTGCCAGCGTCACGGGTTCGGGGAATGAGCAGTTCTTC. Amino acid sequence: CASVTGSGNEQFF.

The chain combines TRBV10-3 with TRBJ1-4; 7 positions match TRBD1. Germline CDR1 ENHRY, CDR2 SYGVKD. The CDR3 is made up of 17 amino acids. Germline trimming cut 4 bases from V and 1 base from J; bases unmatched to any gene: 9. The CDR3 bases are TGTGCCATCAGTGCAGGCGGACGACAGGGAACTAATGAAAAACTGTTTTTT. Its protein product is CAISAGGRQGTNEKLFF.

The genes are TRBV7-2 and TRBJ2-1; tentative D call: TRBD2 (7 bases). The CDR3 totals 15 residues. The V gene lost 1 base and the J gene lost 8 bases, with 15 bases spanning the gap. CDR1 SGHTA and CDR2 FQGNSA come from the germline V gene. CDR3 DNA sequence: TGTGCCAGCAGCTTAGTAGGGGGGGAATACGATGAGCAGTTCTTC. It yields the protein CASSLVGGEYDEQFF.

The chain combines TRBV7-9 with TRBJ2-1; D perhaps matches TRBD2 (6 bases). The germline V gene has CDR1 SEHNR and CDR2 FQNEAQ (reference sequence). The ends were cut back, 6 bases at V and 6 bases at J, with 18 bases in the middle. The CDR3 loop spans 15 amino acids. The CDR3: CASSPSVSVGNEQFF. CDR3 bases: TGTGCCAGCAGTCCTAGCGTAAGTGTGGGCAATGAGCAGTTCTTC.

This chain connects TRBV29-1 to TRBJ2-2; D not resolved. Trimming pared 6 bases from V and 2 bases from J, leaving 10 bases between. The CDR3 has 13 residues. Per the germline V gene, CDR1 is SQVTM and CDR2 is ANQGSEA. For the CDR3, the DNA is TGCAGCGTCTATGGTCCTAACACCGGGGAGCTGTTTTTT. Translating gives CSVYGPNTGELFF.

The chain is built from TRBV11-2 and TRBJ2-2, with 8 bases that match TRBD2. In germline, CDR1 is SGHAT, CDR2 FQNNGV. The length of the CDR3 is 16 residues. The J segment lost 6 bases and the V segment lost 5 bases, leaving 11 bases of the junction unmatched. The CDR3 loop reads CASSPRPGGVPGELFF. The DNA of the CDR3 is TGTGCCAGCAGCCCTCGACCGGGGGGGGTACCCGGGGAGCTGTTTTTT.

The V call is TRBV30, the J call TRBJ1-4; D is undetermined. The CDR3 runs 13 residues. The germline V and J ends were trimmed by 3 bases and 4 bases, with 9 bases remaining between them. Germline V lookup: CDR1 GTSNPN, CDR2 SVGIG (reference sequence). The chain's CDR3 is CAWRVAFNEKLFF. CDR3 coding DNA: TGTGCCTGGAGGGTAGCTTTTAATGAAAAACTGTTTTTT.

This clone has only one observation. The V call is TRBV11-2, the J call TRBJ1-3; D ambiguous. The ends were cut back, 0 bases at V and 0 bases at J, with 3 bases in the middle. This CDR3 contains 14 residues. The germline gives CDR1 SGHAT, CDR2 FQNNGV. DNA for the CDR3: TGTGCCAGCAGCTTAGACCTCTCTGGAAACACCATATATTTT. Amino acid sequence: CASSLDLSGNTIYF.

The V gene is TRBV30, the J gene TRBJ1-6; 10 bases are shared with TRBD1. V was clipped by 0 bases and J by 7 bases; unmatched bases: 6. Germline CDR1 GTSNPN, CDR2 SVGIG (reference sequence). This CDR3 spans 16 amino acids. The CDR3 is CAWSVGQGGANSPLHF. The CDR3 DNA follows: TGTGCCTGGAGTGTTGGACAGGGGGGGGCCAATTCACCCCTCCACTTT.

This clone was observed a single time. The chain recombines TRBV20-1 with TRBJ1-2; no clear D gene. Per the germline V gene, CDR1 is DFQATT and CDR2 is SNEGSKA (reference sequence). V was trimmed by 3 bases and J by 8 bases, leaving 13 bases between them. CDR3 length equals 12 residues. CDR3 sequence (DNA): TGCAGTGCTAGTCTGCCGCGTTGGGGCTACACCTTC. Protein sequence: CSASLPRWGYTF.

This chain links TRBV6-5 with TRBJ2-7, with D possibly being TRBD1 (5 bases). V lost 7 bases to trimming and J lost 1 base, with 14 bases between them. Germline CDR1 MNHEY, CDR2 SVGAGI. This CDR3 spans 14 amino acids. Here the CDR3 reads CASKQTRESYEQYF. CDR3 DNA sequence: TGTGCCAGCAAACAGACCAGGGAATCCTACGAGCAGTACTTC.

This chain links TRBV9 with TRBJ2-3; D gene ambiguous. Germline CDR1 is SGDLS and CDR2 is YYNGEE. V lost 4 bases, J lost 2 bases, and 11 bases lay in between. CDR3 size: 14 residues. CDR3 sequence reads: CASSLELLTDTQYF. CDR3 nucleotides: TGTGCCAGCAGCCTTGAACTTCTCACAGATACGCAGTATTTT.

The V call is TRBV30, the J call TRBJ1-5; D remains unclear. CDR1 GTSNPN and CDR2 SVGIG come from the germline V gene (reference sequence). The CDR3 contains 13 residues. The germline V and J ends were trimmed by 0 bases and 4 bases, with 7 bases remaining between them. The CDR3 spells CAWSVQHNQPQHF. CDR3 coding DNA: TGTGCCTGGAGTGTCCAACATAATCAGCCCCAGCATTTT.

The chain joins TRBV9 to TRBJ2-1; 8 nucleotides align to TRBD1. This CDR3 has 15 residues. V gave up 3 bases and J gave up 4 bases; unmatched junction bases: 6. Looked up from germline, CDR1 is SGDLS and CDR2 is YYNGEE. The CDR3 spells CASSATGVFYNEQFF. Written as DNA, the CDR3 is TGTGCCAGCAGCGCGACAGGGGTTTTTTACAATGAGCAGTTCTTC.

The chain recombines TRBV30 with TRBJ1-1, with TRBD1 matching 8 bases. CDR1 is GTSNPN, CDR2 SVGIG, per germline (reference sequence). V dropped 3 bases and J dropped 7; count of bases not matched to a gene: 7. The CDR3 is made up of 13 amino acids. CDR3 sequence: CAWSPTGDIEAFF. The CDR3 bases are TGTGCCTGGAGCCCGACAGGGGACATTGAAGCTTTCTTT.

This clone was found a few times. The gene calls are TRBV4-2 and TRBJ1-2, with 10 bases that match TRBD1. CDR1 and CDR2 (germline): LGHNA, YNFKEQ. The V segment lost 0 bases and the J segment 2 bases; nucleotides outside the gene matches: 3. CDR3 length: 16 amino acids. The CDR3 region is CASSQDKGQGNYGYTF. In DNA form, the CDR3 reads TGTGCCAGCAGCCAAGATAAGGGACAGGGGAACTATGGCTACACCTTC.

The CDR3 is CASSPPLDRAVGYTF. CDR3 coding DNA: TGTGCCAGCAGCCCTCCACTTGACAGGGCGGTAGGCTACACCTTC. The chain combines TRBV2 with TRBJ1-2; TRBD1 aligns across 7 bases. J was trimmed by 8 bases and V by 6 bases; bases with no gene match: 15. Per the germline V gene, CDR1 is SNHLY and CDR2 is FYNNEI. CDR3 length equals 15 residues.